These 25 T cell receptor beta chains share one sample of origin, sequenced in a study of shared clonotypes between healthy human individuals. Naivety among CD8 cells was defined by CD45RO negativity and positive CCR7 selection, thereby excluding terminally differentiated effector memory CD45RA+ cells. Profiled with immunoSEQ multiplex PCR; TCRdb holds only in-frame clones, not every one. The table lists about 650,000 clones, over 95% of them singletons. The sample consisted of naive CD8+ T cells sorted from blood. Receptor source: a woman aged 25 to 39 in good health.

This chain uses TRBV2 with TRBJ2-7; D might be TRBD1 or TRBD2, each matching 5 bases. The CDR3 sequence is 13 residues long. The V gene lost 10 bases and the J gene lost 6 bases, with 19 bases spanning the gap. From germline, CDR1 is SNHLY and CDR2 FYNNEI. The CDR3: CATGVGQTGEQYF. The CDR3 coding sequence is TGTGCCACCGGGGTGGGGCAAACTGGCGAGCAGTACTTC.

The J gene is TRBJ2-1, the V gene TRBV4-1, with TRBD2 as a possible D gene (5 bases). Germline lookup yields CDR1 MGHRA and CDR2 YSYEKL. The CDR3 has 11 residues. V was trimmed by 6 bases and J by 7 bases, leaving 7 bases between them. The CDR3 spells CASRIANEQFF. CDR3 DNA: TGCGCCAGCAGAATAGCGAATGAGCAGTTCTTC.

The gene calls are TRBV27 and TRBJ1-2; D is unresolved. V was shortened by 5 bases and J by 3 bases, with 19 bases between the two germline ends. Germline V gene sequence: CDR1 MNHEY, CDR2 SMNVEV (reference sequence). There are 16 residues in the CDR3. CDR3 DNA sequence: TGTGCCAGCAGTCCATCCTCAGGAGAAGCTCACTATGGCTACACCTTC. This sequence encodes CASSPSSGEAHYGYTF.

This chain uses TRBV6-6 with TRBJ2-2, with a possible D match to TRBD2 (5 bases). The V end was cut by 4 bases, the J end by 8 bases, with 14 bases between. The germline gives CDR1 MNHNY, CDR2 SVGAGI (reference sequence). The CDR3 covers 14 residues. The CDR3 nucleotides are TGTGCCAGCAGTTTCCACCGGGGAGCGGGGGAGCTGTTTTTT. It is translated as CASSFHRGAGELFF.

V gene TRBV7-9 combines with J gene TRBJ2-7, with 10 bases matching TRBD1. Germline V CDR1 and CDR2: SEHNR, FQNEAQ (reference sequence). After removal of 5 bases from V and 2 bases from J, the junction contained 9 bases not matched to a gene. The CDR3 has 16 amino acids. The DNA of the CDR3 is TGTGCCAGCAGCCCGCGACAGGGGGCGAACACCTACGAGCAGTACTTC. Its protein product is CASSPRQGANTYEQYF.

The chain recombines TRBV28 with TRBJ2-3; 11 bases map to TRBD2. This CDR3 has 15 amino acids. Germline lookup yields CDR1 MDHEN and CDR2 SYDVKM. V lost 3 bases, J lost 7 bases, and 6 bases stayed unmatched. The CDR3 protein is CASSLALAGVNTQYF. In nucleotides, the CDR3 is TGTGCCAGCAGTTTGGCACTAGCGGGAGTAAATACGCAGTATTTT.

This chain joins TRBV13 and TRBJ1-2; D possibly corresponds to TRBD1 (5 bases). The CDR3 loop spans 13 amino acids. CDR1 and CDR2 from the germline V gene are PRHDT and FYEKMQ (reference sequence). Trimming pared 5 bases from V and 4 bases from J, leaving 11 bases between. The CDR3 protein is CASSQPGLYGYTF. In nucleotides, the CDR3 is TGTGCCAGCAGCCAACCGGGACTCTATGGCTACACCTTC.

V gene TRBV7-9 combines with J gene TRBJ1-4; the D gene is possibly TRBD1 (5 bases). The CDR3 is 16 residues long. Germline lookup yields CDR1 SEHNR and CDR2 FQNEAQ (reference sequence). Trimming took off 5 bases at V and 8 bases at J, with 21 bases between the two ends. In nucleotides, the CDR3 is TGTGCCAGCAGCCTAACCGGGACGGAAATACGGGAAAAACTGTTTTTT. It encodes CASSLTGTEIREKLFF.

The V call is TRBV4-1, the J call TRBJ1-1, with 9 bases lining up with TRBD1. Per the germline V gene, CDR1 is MGHRA and CDR2 is YSYEKL. J gave up 10 bases and V 0 bases, and 6 bases lay outside the gene matches. The CDR3 length is 14 residues. The CDR3, as DNA: TGCGCCAGCAGCCAAGATCCACAGGGGGCAGGAGCTTTCTTT. Amino acids: CASSQDPQGAGAFF.

This chain connects TRBV29-1 to TRBJ2-7; D is uncertain. V was pared by 1 base and J by 3 bases, with 16 bases between. The CDR3 covers 15 residues. CDR1 is SQVTM, CDR2 ANQGSEA, per germline. The CDR3 sequence is CSVEALGTVSYEQYF. Here the CDR3 DNA reads TGCAGCGTTGAAGCCCTTGGAACAGTGAGCTACGAGCAGTACTTC.

The J gene is TRBJ1-2, the V gene TRBV4-1; D may be TRBD1 (5 bases). The length of the CDR3 is 15 residues. The V gene's germline CDR1 is MGHRA and CDR2 YSYEKL. V was cut by 6 bases and J by 5 bases, with 19 bases left in between. Written as DNA, the CDR3 is TGCGCCAGCAGTCACCCGGTTCGAGGGGAGTATGGCTACACCTTC. Translation gives CASSHPVRGEYGYTF.

The V gene is TRBV15, the J gene TRBJ2-7; TRBD2 matches at 7 bases. Trimming took 6 bases from V and 7 from J; bases not matched to a gene: 15. The germline gives CDR1 LNHNV, CDR2 YYDKDF (reference sequence). This CDR3 region has 15 residues. As DNA, the CDR3 is TGTGCCACCAGGGGGGGAGGGGCCTCAAAGTTGGAGCAGTACTTC. Protein product: CATRGGGASKLEQYF.

The chain joins TRBV27 to TRBJ1-1; tentatively, D is TRBD1 (6 bases). This CDR3 region has 13 residues. Germline CDR1 MNHEY, CDR2 SMNVEV (reference sequence). Trimming cost V 6 bases and J 7 bases, with 15 bases left between them. CDR3 in amino acids: CASRGGGHFEAFF. In DNA form, the CDR3 reads TGTGCCAGCAGAGGCGGGGGACACTTTGAAGCTTTCTTT.

This chain links TRBV14 with TRBJ2-5, with D possibly being TRBD2 (6 bases). The J call may be in error: the DNA end matches TRBJ2-7 better. The CDR3 has 12 residues. Germline V gives CDR1 SGHDN, CDR2 FVKESK. Written as DNA, the CDR3 is TGTGCCAGCAGCGGGACTGGCATCGAGCAGTACTTC. Residues: CASSGTGIEQYF.

The chain employs TRBV11-3 and TRBJ2-2; no clear D gene. Trimming removed 0 bases from V and 2 bases from J, with 4 bases in between. The CDR3 is 14 amino acids. CDR1 and CDR2 from the germline V gene are SGHNT and YENEEA. In nucleotides, the CDR3 is TGTGCCAGCAGCTTAGATCGTAACACCGGGGAGCTGTTTTTT. Protein product: CASSLDRNTGELFF.

This clone has a single count. The chain combines TRBV2 with TRBJ2-2, with TRBD2 as a possible D gene (6 bases). The CDR3 contains 15 residues. V was trimmed by 3 bases and J by 3 bases, leaving 11 bases between them. Germline V gives CDR1 SNHLY, CDR2 FYNNEI. CDR3 coding DNA: TGTGCCAGCAGTGACGAGCGGGCGGACACCGGGGAGCTGTTTTTT. This encodes CASSDERADTGELFF.

In DNA, the CDR3 is TGTGCCAGCAGTGATTCGGGACTAGCGTACTCCTACGAGCAGTACTTC. This sequence encodes CASSDSGLAYSYEQYF. The chain employs TRBV2 and TRBJ2-7, with 10 bases fitting TRBD2. The CDR3 spans 16 residues. The V segment lost 3 bases and the J segment 0 bases; nucleotides outside the gene matches: 5. Germline V gene lookup returns CDR1 SNHLY and CDR2 FYNNEI.

The rearrangement uses TRBV5-4 and TRBJ2-5, with 10 nucleotides matching TRBD1. Trimming cost V 0 bases and J 2 bases; bases outside gene matches: 7. Germline lookup yields CDR1 SGHNT and CDR2 YYREEE (reference sequence). CDR3 size: 17 residues. DNA for the CDR3: TGTGCCAGCAGCTTGGCCACCGGGACAGGGGCTCAAGAGACCCAGTACTTC. This sequence encodes CASSLATGTGAQETQYF.

J is TRBJ2-7 and V is TRBV27; perhaps D is TRBD1 or TRBD2 (6 bases each). Trimming left V 6 bases short and J 2 bases short, with 20 bases between. This CDR3 is built from 16 residues. Germline V CDR1 and CDR2: MNHEY, SMNVEV (reference sequence). In nucleotides, the CDR3 is TGTGCCAGCAGCCCTTCGAGGGGGGTAGAAGCCTACGAGCAGTACTTC. Translated, it gives CASSPSRGVEAYEQYF.

The chain recombines TRBV10-3 with TRBJ2-1; 8 nucleotides match TRBD1. The CDR3 runs 13 residues. Germline V gives CDR1 ENHRY, CDR2 SYGVKD. Germline trimming cut 2 bases from V and 12 bases from J; bases unmatched to any gene: 6. The CDR3 nucleotides read TGTGCCATCAGTGAGGGGACAGGTTTTAGGCAGTTCTTC. This encodes CAISEGTGFRQFF.

J is TRBJ2-7 and V is TRBV28; 13 bases map to TRBD2. Germline V lookup: CDR1 MDHEN, CDR2 SYDVKM. This CDR3 comprises 15 residues. The V gene end was trimmed by 4 bases and the J gene end by 4 bases; junction bases not matched to a gene: 4. CDR3 sequence (DNA): TGTGCCAGCAGTTGGGGACTAGCGGGAAAGTACGAGCAGTACTTC. Encoded protein: CASSWGLAGKYEQYF.

The chain joins TRBV10-3 to TRBJ1-2; 8 bases fit TRBD1. CDR1 ENHRY and CDR2 SYGVKD come from the germline V gene. CDR3 length: 15 residues. The V segment lost 5 bases and the J segment 8 bases; nucleotides outside the gene matches: 13. CDR3 DNA sequence: TGTGCCATCAGTAACTCCAGGACAGGGATCGACGGCTACACCTTC. This translates into CAISNSRTGIDGYTF.

CDR3 in DNA: TGTGCCAGCAGTTCCTCGTTCTCTGGAAACACCATATATTTT. This sequence encodes CASSSSFSGNTIYF. The J gene is TRBJ1-3, the V gene TRBV27; D not resolved. CDR3 length equals 14 residues. Germline-derived CDR1 and CDR2 are MNHEY and SMNVEV (reference sequence). Deletions cut 4 bases from V and 0 bases from J, with 7 bases between.

V gene TRBV30 combines with J gene TRBJ2-7; the D is unclear. The germline V and J ends were trimmed by 2 bases and 7 bases, with 21 bases remaining between them. CDR3 length: 15 amino acids. Germline V CDR1 and CDR2: GTSNPN, SVGIG (reference sequence). CDR3 in DNA: TGTGCCTGGAGTTTCGCGTTGAGTGGGTCCCAAGAGCAGTACTTC. The encoded protein is CAWSFALSGSQEQYF. Supplemented by reference TRBV30 and TRBJ2-7, the full variable domain reads SQTIHQWPATLVQPVGSPLSLECTVEGTSNPNLYWYRQAAGRGLQLLFYSVGIGQISSEVPQNLSASRPQDRQFILSSKKLLLSDSGFYLCAWSFALSGSQEQYFGPGTRLTVT.

V usage is TRBV5-6 and J usage is TRBJ2-1; TRBD2 matches 9 bases. The CDR3 is 15 residues long. CDR1 and CDR2 (germline): SGHDT, YYEEEE. The V segment lost 3 bases and the J segment 0 bases; nucleotides outside the gene matches: 1. CDR3 nucleotides: TGTGCCAGCAGCTATAGCGGGAGCTCCTACAATGAGCAGTTCTTC. This encodes CASSYSGSSYNEQFF.